This T cell receptor (beta chain) was retrieved from a study of graft-versus-host responses after intestinal transplantation. About the research overall: Transplants were multivisceral, liver-intestinal, or isolated intestinal. Anti-thymocyte globulin served as induction for all recipients, who then took tacrolimus and steroids for about three years. Study-wide results and limits: Recipient-marrow GvH clones were detected, some having first appeared in ileum or blood. Those patients showing graft-donor T cell macrochimerism displayed high graft-versus-host to host-versus-graft clonal ratios in allografts.

Some clones are missing from TCRdb's copy, which holds only in-frame ones; the method was immunoSEQ multiplex PCR. Altogether 40,000 or so clones are present, around four fifths being singletons, with the ten largest covering about 3.7%. The CDR3 length is 15 residues. V lost 3 bases, J lost 2 bases, and 5 bases stayed unmatched. Germline assignment: CDR1 SGHRS and CDR2 YFSETQ. Note on this clone: Its antigen is undetermined.

The V and J genes are TRBV5-1 and TRBJ2-3; 8 bases match TRBD2. The source is a human patient who received an intestinal transplant, so some T cells may come from the graft donor. Sequenced here: PBMCs, sampled approximately 1,000 days after transplant. The CDR3 DNA reads TGCGCCAGCAGCTACGTCGGGGGGGCCACAGATACGCAGTATTTT. Amino acid sequence: CASSYVGGATDTQYF.